The following is a T cell receptor beta chain sequence with its context. The data stem from a study of blood T cell repertoires in COVID-19. Study-level background: Samples came from the United States, Italy and Spain, spanning acute and convalescent COVID-19. Sample material is recorded as cDNA or gDNA derived from T cells, B-cell-depleted T cells, or PBMCs.

As originally analysed: Reference gene primer amplification yielded estimated nucleated cell counts. Assay: immunoSEQ multiplex PCR; the TCRdb copy retains only in-frame clones and omits some. The V and J calls and clone size come from that table; D and trimming were worked out from the DNA. The sample holds 100,000 to 150,000 clones, 85% seen once. The germline V gene has CDR1 SNHLY and CDR2 FYNNEI. The CDR3 runs to 16 residues. Trimming shortened V by 4 bases and J by 0 bases, and 10 bases separated the two germline ends. V is TRBV2 and J is TRBJ2-6; maybe TRBD2 (6 bases). Sequencing was performed on peripheral blood. This TCR derives from a woman of 80 years or more with COVID-19, enrolled during active disease. The CDR3 reads CASSGGLSSGANVLTF. The CDR3 region has the DNA TGTGCCAGCAGTGGGGGACTCAGCTCTGGGGCCAACGTCCTGACTTTC.